This T cell receptor (beta chain) appears in the sequencing data of a study of blood T cells in healthy people across ages. A second about 7 to 11 cycle PCR used barcoded and J-beta primers. TCRdb recomputed calls from the 5' RACE reads with MiXCR, one row per CDR3 protein. The table records more than 800,000 distinct CDR3 sequences, 40% to 50% of them present only once. CDR3 length: 16 residues. The receptor's source is a woman aged 55 to 70 in good health. The source material was blood. This chain connects TRBV21-1 to TRBJ1-5; the DNA was not compared with TRBD1, the D call given in the table. TRBV21-1 is given as a pseudogene. The CDR3 here is CASSKDTGVSNQPQHF. In DNA, the CDR3 is TGTGCCAGCAGCAAAGACACAGGGGTTAGCAATCAGCCCCAGCATTTT.